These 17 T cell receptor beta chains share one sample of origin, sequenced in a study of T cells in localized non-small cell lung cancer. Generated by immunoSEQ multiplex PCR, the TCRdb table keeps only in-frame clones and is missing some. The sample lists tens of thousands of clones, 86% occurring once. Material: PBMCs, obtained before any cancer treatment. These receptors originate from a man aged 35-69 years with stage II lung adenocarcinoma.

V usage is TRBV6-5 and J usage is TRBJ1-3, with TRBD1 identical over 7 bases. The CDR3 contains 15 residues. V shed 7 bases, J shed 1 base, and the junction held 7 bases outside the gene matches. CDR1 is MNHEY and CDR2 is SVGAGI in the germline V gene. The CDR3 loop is CASTRQTGSGNTIYF. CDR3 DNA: TGTGCCAGCACCAGACAGACAGGGTCTGGAAACACCATATATTTT.

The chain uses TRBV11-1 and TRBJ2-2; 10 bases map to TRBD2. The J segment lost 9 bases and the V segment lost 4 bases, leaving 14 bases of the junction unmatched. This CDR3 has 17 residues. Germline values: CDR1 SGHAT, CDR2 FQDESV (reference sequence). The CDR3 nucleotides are TGTGCCAGCAGCTCCGGTATAGCGGGGGGAACCGCACGGGAGCTGTTTTTT. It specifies CASSSGIAGGTARELFF.

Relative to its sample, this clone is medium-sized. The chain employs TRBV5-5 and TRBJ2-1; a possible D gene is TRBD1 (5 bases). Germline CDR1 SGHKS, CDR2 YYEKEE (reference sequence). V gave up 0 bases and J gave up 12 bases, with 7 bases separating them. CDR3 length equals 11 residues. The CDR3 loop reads CASSLAGLQFF. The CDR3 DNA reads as TGTGCCAGCAGCTTGGCAGGGCTGCAGTTCTTC.

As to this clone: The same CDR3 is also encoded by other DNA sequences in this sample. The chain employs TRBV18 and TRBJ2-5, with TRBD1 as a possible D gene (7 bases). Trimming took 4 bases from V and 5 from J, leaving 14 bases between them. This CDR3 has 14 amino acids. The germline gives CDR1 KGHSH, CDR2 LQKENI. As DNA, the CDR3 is TGTGCCAGCTCACTGGGGGGACAGCGGGAGACCCAGTACTTC. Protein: CASSLGGQRETQYF.

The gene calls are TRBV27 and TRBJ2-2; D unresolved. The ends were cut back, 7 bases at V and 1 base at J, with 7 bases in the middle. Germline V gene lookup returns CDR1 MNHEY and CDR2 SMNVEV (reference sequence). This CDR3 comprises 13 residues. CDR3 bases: TGTGCCAGCATTAATATGAACACCGGGGAGCTGTTTTTT. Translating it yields CASINMNTGELFF.

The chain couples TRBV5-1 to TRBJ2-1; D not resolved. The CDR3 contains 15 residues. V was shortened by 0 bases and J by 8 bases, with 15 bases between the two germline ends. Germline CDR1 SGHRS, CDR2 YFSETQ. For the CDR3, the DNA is TGCGCCAGCAGCTTGGCGGACGCATCGGCTCATGAGCAGTTCTTC. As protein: CASSLADASAHEQFF. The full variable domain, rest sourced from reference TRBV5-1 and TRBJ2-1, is KAGVTQTPRYLIKTRGQQVTLSCSPISGHRSVSWYQQTPGQGLQFLFEYFSETQRNKGNFPGRFSGRQFSNSRSEMNVSTLELGDSALYLCASSLADASAHEQFFGPGTRLTVL.

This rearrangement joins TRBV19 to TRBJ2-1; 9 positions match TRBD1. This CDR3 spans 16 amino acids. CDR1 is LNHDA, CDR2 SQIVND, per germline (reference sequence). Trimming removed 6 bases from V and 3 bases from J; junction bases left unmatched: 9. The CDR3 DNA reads TGTGCCAGTAGGATGACCGGGACAGGGAACTACAATGAGCAGTTCTTC. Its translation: CASRMTGTGNYNEQFF.

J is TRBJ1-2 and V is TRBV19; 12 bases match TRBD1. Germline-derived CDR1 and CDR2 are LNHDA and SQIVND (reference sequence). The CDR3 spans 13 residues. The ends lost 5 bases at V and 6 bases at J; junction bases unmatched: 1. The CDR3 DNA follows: TGTGCCAGTAGTCGGGACAGGGGGCATGGCTACACCTTC. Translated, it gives CASSRDRGHGYTF.

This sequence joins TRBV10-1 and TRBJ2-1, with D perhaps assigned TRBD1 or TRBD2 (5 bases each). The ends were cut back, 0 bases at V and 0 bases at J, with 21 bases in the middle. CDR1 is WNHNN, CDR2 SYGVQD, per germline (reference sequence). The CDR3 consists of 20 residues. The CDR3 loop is CASSESYLGRGRPSYNEQFF. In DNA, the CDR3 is TGCGCCAGCAGTGAGTCTTATCTCGGTCGGGGCCGCCCCTCCTACAATGAGCAGTTCTTC.

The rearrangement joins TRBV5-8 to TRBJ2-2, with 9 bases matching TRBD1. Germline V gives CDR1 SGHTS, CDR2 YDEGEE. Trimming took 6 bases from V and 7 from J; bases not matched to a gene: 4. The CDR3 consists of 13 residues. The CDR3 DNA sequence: TGTGCCAGCACTTACAGGGGGCTCGGGGAGCTGTTTTTT. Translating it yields CASTYRGLGELFF.

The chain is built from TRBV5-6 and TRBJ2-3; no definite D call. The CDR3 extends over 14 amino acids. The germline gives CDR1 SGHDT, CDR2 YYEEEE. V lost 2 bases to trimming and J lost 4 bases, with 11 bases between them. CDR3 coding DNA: TGTGCCAGCAGCTTCTCTAGTGAGGCAGATACGCAGTATTTT. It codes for CASSFSSEADTQYF.

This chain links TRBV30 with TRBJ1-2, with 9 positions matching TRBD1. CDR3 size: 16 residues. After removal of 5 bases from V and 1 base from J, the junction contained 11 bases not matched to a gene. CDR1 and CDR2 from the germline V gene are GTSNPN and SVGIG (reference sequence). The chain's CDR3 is CAWSRDRARGNYGYTF. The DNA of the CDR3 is TGTGCCTGGTCCCGGGACAGGGCGAGGGGTAACTATGGCTACACCTTC.

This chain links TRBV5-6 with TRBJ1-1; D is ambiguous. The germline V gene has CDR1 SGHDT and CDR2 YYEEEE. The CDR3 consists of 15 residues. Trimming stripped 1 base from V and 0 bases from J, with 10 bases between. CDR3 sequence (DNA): TGTGCCAGCAGCTTGCAACAGACCATGAACACTGAAGCTTTCTTT. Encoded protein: CASSLQQTMNTEAFF.

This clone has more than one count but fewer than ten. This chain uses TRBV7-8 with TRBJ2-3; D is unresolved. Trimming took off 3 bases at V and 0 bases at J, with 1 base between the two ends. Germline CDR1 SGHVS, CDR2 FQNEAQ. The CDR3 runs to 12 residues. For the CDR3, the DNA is TGTGCCAGCAGCTTTAGCACAGATACGCAGTATTTT. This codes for CASSFSTDTQYF.

The CDR3 protein is CASSLRGLLTEAFF. The CDR3 DNA reads TGTGCCAGCAGCTTAAGGGGGCTATTGACTGAAGCTTTCTTT. The V and J genes are TRBV27 and TRBJ1-1; 7 nucleotides agree with TRBD1. In germline, CDR1 is MNHEY, CDR2 SMNVEV (reference sequence). Trimming took 6 bases from V and 5 from J; bases not matched to a gene: 9. The CDR3 totals 14 residues.

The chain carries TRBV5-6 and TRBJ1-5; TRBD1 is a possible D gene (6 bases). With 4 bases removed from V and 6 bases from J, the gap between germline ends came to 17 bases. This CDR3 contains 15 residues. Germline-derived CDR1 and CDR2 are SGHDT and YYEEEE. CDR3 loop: CASSRTSRDTQPQHF. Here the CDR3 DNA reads TGTGCCAGCAGCAGGACGTCCCGGGACACTCAGCCCCAGCATTTT. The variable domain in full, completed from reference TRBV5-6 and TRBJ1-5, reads DAGVTQSPTHLIKTRGQQVTLRCSPKSGHDTVSWYQQALGQGPQFIFQYYEEEERQRGNFPDRFSGHQFPNYSSELNVNALLLGDSALYLCASSRTSRDTQPQHFGDGTRLSIL.

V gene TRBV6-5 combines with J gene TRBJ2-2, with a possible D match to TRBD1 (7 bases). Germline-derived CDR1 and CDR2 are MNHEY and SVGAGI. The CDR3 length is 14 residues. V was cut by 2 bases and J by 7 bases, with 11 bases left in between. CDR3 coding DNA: TGTGCCAGCAGTTACGGAGGGGGCGGCGGGGAGCTGTTTTTT. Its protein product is CASSYGGGGGELFF.